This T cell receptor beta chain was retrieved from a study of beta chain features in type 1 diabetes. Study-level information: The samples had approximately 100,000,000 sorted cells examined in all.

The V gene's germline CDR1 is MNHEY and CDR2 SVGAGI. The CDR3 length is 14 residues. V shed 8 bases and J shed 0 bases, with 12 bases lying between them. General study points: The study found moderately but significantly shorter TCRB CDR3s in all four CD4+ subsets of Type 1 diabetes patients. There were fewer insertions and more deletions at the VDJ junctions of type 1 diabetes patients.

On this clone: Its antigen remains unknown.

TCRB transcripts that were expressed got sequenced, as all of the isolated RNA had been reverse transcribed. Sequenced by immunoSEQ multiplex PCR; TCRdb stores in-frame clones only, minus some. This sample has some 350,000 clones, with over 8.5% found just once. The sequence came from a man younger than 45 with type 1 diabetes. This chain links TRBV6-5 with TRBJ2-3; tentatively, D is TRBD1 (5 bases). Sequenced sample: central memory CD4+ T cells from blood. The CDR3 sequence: CASGWGISTDTQYF. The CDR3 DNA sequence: TGTGCCAGCGGGTGGGGCATTAGCACAGATACGCAGTATTTT.